Below are 18 T cell receptor beta chains sequenced from a single sample in a study of Graves' ophthalmopathy and Graves' hyperthyroidism. From RNA, the CDR3 regions of TCR beta chains were amplified and sequenced. Investigators did first-round RT-PCR with HTBI primers, then second-round multiplex PCR. TCRdb reprocessed the multiplex PCR reads with MiXCR, giving one entry per CDR3 protein. The table has 560,000 or so distinct CDR3 sequences, about two fifths seen once. Sequencing was carried out using peripheral blood or thyroid tissue (not recorded which). These receptors were taken from an adult man with Graves' hyperthyroidism.

V usage is TRBV15 and J usage is TRBJ2-1; 9 bases align to TRBD2. In germline, CDR1 is LNHNV, CDR2 YYDKDF (reference sequence). The CDR3 runs to 16 residues. The junction had 5 bases not matched to a gene; V was cut back by 1 base and J by 4 bases. CDR3 coding DNA: TGTGCCACCAGCAGAGCCAGGCTAGCGGGATACAATGAGCAGTTCTTC. Its translation: CATSRARLAGYNEQFF.

CDR3 DNA sequence: TGTGCCAGCAGCTTTTCGACAGGCACAGATACGCAGTATTTT. This encodes CASSFSTGTDTQYF. V is TRBV7-9 and J is TRBJ2-3, with D tentatively TRBD1 (5 bases). CDR1 SEHNR and CDR2 FQNEAQ come from the germline V gene (reference sequence). The CDR3 contains 14 residues. Between the trimmed V and J ends, which lost 3 bases and 1 base, there was a span of 8 bases.

The V gene is TRBV7-2, the J gene TRBJ2-7, with no clear D. CDR1 SGHTA and CDR2 FQGNSA come from the germline V gene. V lost 1 base and J lost 7, with 11 bases in between. This CDR3 comprises 13 residues. CDR3 DNA sequence: TGTGCCAGCAGCTTAGAACGCGGCAATGAGCAGTACTTC. This codes for CASSLERGNEQYF.

Many counts were recorded for this clonotype. This sequence joins TRBV10-3 and TRBJ1-1, with a tentative D call TRBD1 (5 bases). The CDR3 covers 12 residues. The ends were cut back, 6 bases at V and 6 bases at J, with 11 bases in the middle. From germline, CDR1 is ENHRY and CDR2 SYGVKD. CDR3 nucleotides: TGTGCCATCAGGGGGCCGGGATCTGAAGCTTTCTTT. Its translation is CAIRGPGSEAFF.

This clonotype was counted between two and nine times. This chain connects TRBV28 to TRBJ2-5; D might be TRBD1 (5 bases). This CDR3 contains 15 residues. The V end was cut by 3 bases, the J end by 0 bases, with 11 bases between. Germline lookup yields CDR1 MDHEN and CDR2 SYDVKM. This chain's CDR3 is CASSLRQTYQETQYF. The CDR3 bases are TGTGCCAGCAGTTTGCGACAGACGTACCAAGAGACCCAGTACTTC. Supplemented by reference TRBV28 and TRBJ2-5, the full variable domain reads DVKVTQSSRYLVKRTGEKVFLECVQDMDHENMFWYRQDPGLGLRLIYFSYDVKMKEKGDIPEGYSVSREKKERFSLILESASTNQTSMYLCASSLRQTYQETQYFGPGTRLLVL.

The V gene is TRBV5-8, the J gene TRBJ2-7; 14 bases fit TRBD2. Germline V lookup: CDR1 SGHTS, CDR2 YDEGEE. Trimming at V came to 4 bases and at J to 6 bases, leaving 6 bases not matched to a gene. The CDR3 consists of 15 residues. This chain's CDR3 is CASSKGLAGEGEQYF. In nucleotides, the CDR3 is TGTGCCAGCAGCAAGGGACTAGCGGGAGAGGGCGAGCAGTACTTC.

Ten or more counts support this clonotype. This chain connects TRBV7-9 to TRBJ1-3; D not resolved. This CDR3 comprises 15 residues. Per the germline V gene, CDR1 is SEHNR and CDR2 is FQNEAQ (reference sequence). Trimming shortened V by 1 base and J by 2 bases, and 9 bases separated the two germline ends. The chain's CDR3 is CASSLGPNPGNTIYF. As DNA, the CDR3 is TGTGCCAGCAGCTTAGGTCCAAACCCTGGAAACACCATATATTTT.

The rearrangement uses TRBV9 and TRBJ1-4; D is possibly TRBD1 (5 bases). Per the germline V gene, CDR1 is SGDLS and CDR2 is YYNGEE. V was cut by 4 bases and J by 2 bases, with 12 bases left in between. This CDR3 contains 15 residues. The CDR3 DNA reads as TGTGCCAGCAGCTCCGGGGGGTACACTAATGAAAAACTGTTTTTT. Translation gives CASSSGGYTNEKLFF.

This clonotype was seen at least ten times. J is TRBJ1-5 and V is TRBV24-1, with 7 bases matching TRBD1. Germline values: CDR1 KGHDR, CDR2 SFDVKD. This CDR3 has 16 residues. J gave up 7 bases and V 3 bases, and 11 bases lay outside the gene matches. In DNA form, the CDR3 reads TGTGCCACCAGTGATAATCAGGGGGGGTCGGACCAGCCCCAGCATTTT. It is translated as CATSDNQGGSDQPQHF.

This clonotype has just one count. A single base separates this from a much larger clone, so it may be a read error. The rearrangement links TRBV20-1 to TRBJ1-1, with D uncertain. This CDR3 is 12 amino acids long. Germline loops: CDR1 DFQATT, CDR2 SNEGSKA (reference sequence). The CDR3 protein is CSAIKGYTGAFF. In nucleotides, the CDR3 is TGCAGTGCTATTAAGGGTTACACTGGAGCTTTCTTT.

The CDR3 DNA follows: TGTGCCAGCAGTTTTAACGGGGCTGGAGGCAATCAGCCCCAGCATTTT. Translated: CASSFNGAGGNQPQHF. The chain uses TRBV27 and TRBJ1-5, with a possible D match to TRBD1 (5 bases). There are 16 residues in the CDR3. The V gene's germline CDR1 is MNHEY and CDR2 SMNVEV (reference sequence). V lost 3 bases to trimming and J lost 2 bases, with 14 bases between them.

To note about this clonotype: No conserved phenylalanine or tryptophan is present at the end of the CDR3, so a read error is the likely explanation. The limits of the CDR3 on the DNA are not certain, so only TCRdb's listed CDR3 is given. This sequence joins TRBV2 and TRBJ1-5; TRBD1, the table's D call, lacks a check against the DNA. Per the germline V gene, CDR1 is SNHLY and CDR2 is FYNNEI. The CDR3 region is 14 residues in length, termini included. CDR3 amino acids: CASSRDGGLTNEHS.

Many counts were recorded for this clonotype. The chain couples TRBV15 to TRBJ2-2, with D possibly called TRBD1 or TRBD2 (5 bases each). CDR3 length equals 14 residues. V shed 2 bases and J shed 10 bases, with 14 bases lying between them. CDR1 and CDR2 (germline): LNHNV, YYDKDF (reference sequence). In DNA, the CDR3 is TGTGCCACCAGCAGAACCCTCGGGGCTGAGGAGCTGTTTTTT. This gives the protein CATSRTLGAEELFF.

The chain has TRBV4-1 and TRBJ1-1, with 7 bases fitting TRBD1. Trimming at V came to 3 bases and at J to 8 bases, leaving 15 bases not matched to a gene. The CDR3 runs to 16 residues. Germline V lookup: CDR1 MGHRA, CDR2 YSYEKL. The CDR3 here is CASSHEQGPVLTEAFF. CDR3 DNA sequence: TGCGCCAGCAGCCATGAACAGGGGCCTGTTTTGACCGAAGCTTTCTTT.

This clonotype occurred many times. The rearrangement links TRBV20-1 to TRBJ2-5; 7 nucleotides agree with TRBD1. Germline loops: CDR1 DFQATT, CDR2 SNEGSKA (reference sequence). The CDR3 is 14 residues long. J gave up 7 bases and V 6 bases, and 14 bases lay outside the gene matches. The CDR3 reads CSASHVGGQGTQYF. DNA for the CDR3: TGCAGTGCCAGCCATGTAGGGGGCCAGGGGACCCAGTACTTC.

The chain recombines TRBV20-1 with TRBJ1-3; D not certain. From germline, CDR1 is DFQATT and CDR2 SNEGSKA (reference sequence). This CDR3 has 24 residues. V gave up 6 bases and J gave up 2 bases, with 44 bases separating them. CDR3 sequence reads: CSATPPHSARASRFCVLPGNTIYF. The CDR3 DNA follows: TGCAGTGCCACACCGCCCCACAGTGCTAGAGCTTCCCGGTTCTGCGTTTTACCTGGAAACACCATATATTTT.

This clonotype was seen repeatedly, ten times or more. V is TRBV12-3 or TRBV12-4 and J is TRBJ1-2, with a tentative D call TRBD1 (5 bases). Trimming cost V 4 bases and J 4 bases, with 13 bases left between them. The CDR3 runs 14 residues. CDR3 nucleotides: TGTGCCAGCAGTTCCGGCCGGGACTCCTATGGCTACACCTTC. It translates to CASSSGRDSYGYTF.

This clonotype has only a few counts. The rearrangement uses TRBV7-9 and TRBJ2-7, with 8 bases lining up with TRBD2. J gave up 4 bases and V 5 bases, and 7 bases lay outside the gene matches. Germline CDR1 and CDR2: SEHNR and FQNEAQ (reference sequence). The CDR3 has 14 amino acids. The DNA of the CDR3 is TGTGCCAGCAGCAAAAGCGGGAGCAGGTACGAGCAGTACTTC. Protein product: CASSKSGSRYEQYF.